These 10 T cell receptor beta chains were sequenced from one sample in a study of T-cell memory formation after mild COVID-19. TCRdb used MiXCR to reprocess the 5' RACE reads, holding one entry per CDR3 protein. The table records some 180,000 distinct CDR3 sequences, about 18% of them present only once. The source material was PBMCs or a T cell subset sorted from them (not recorded which). The source is a man aged 18 to 30 who had mild COVID-19 (a few samples of this study predate the infection). Cell type and time point are not known.

This clonotype has a handful of counts. The rearrangement links TRBV12-3 or TRBV12-4 to TRBJ2-1; TRBD2 matches 10 bases. This CDR3 region has 16 residues. The J segment lost 4 bases and the V segment lost 4 bases, leaving 7 bases of the junction unmatched. CDR3 protein: CASSSVTSGAYNEQFF. CDR3 nucleotides: TGTGCCAGCAGTTCTGTAACTAGCGGGGCTTACAATGAGCAGTTCTTC.

There are a few counts of this clonotype. The rearrangement links TRBV11-2 to TRBJ2-6; TRBD2 aligns across 13 bases. From germline, CDR1 is SGHAT and CDR2 FQNNGV. V was clipped by 4 bases and J by 0 bases; unmatched bases: 6. The CDR3 extends over 19 amino acids. CDR3 in amino acids: CASSSRRTSGGSGANVLTF. CDR3 coding DNA: TGTGCCAGCAGCTCCCGTCGGACTAGCGGGGGCTCTGGGGCCAACGTCCTGACTTTC.

This clonotype turned up a few times. V and J are TRBV5-1 and TRBJ2-5; 11 bases agree with TRBD2. The CDR3 sequence is 15 residues long. Trimming removed 4 bases from V and 2 bases from J; junction bases left unmatched: 4. Germline V gene sequence: CDR1 SGHRS, CDR2 YFSETQ. Here the CDR3 reads CASSPGTSGQETQYF. DNA of the CDR3: TGCGCCAGCAGCCCCGGGACTAGCGGACAAGAGACCCAGTACTTC. Drawing the rest from reference TRBV5-1 and TRBJ2-5, the complete variable domain is KAGVTQTPRYLIKTRGQQVTLSCSPISGHRSVSWYQQTPGQGLQFLFEYFSETQRNKGNFPGRFSGRQFSNSRSEMNVSTLELGDSALYLCASSPGTSGQETQYFGPGTRLLVL.

This clonotype was observed a few times. The rearrangement links TRBV28 to TRBJ1-1; no reliable D call. Trimming removed 2 bases from V and 3 bases from J, with 7 bases in between. Germline loops: CDR1 MDHEN, CDR2 SYDVKM. The CDR3 loop spans 13 amino acids. CDR3 loop: CASSLRLDTEAFF. The CDR3 DNA reads as TGTGCCAGCAGTTTAAGGTTGGACACTGAAGCTTTCTTT. Filled out from reference TRBV28 and TRBJ1-1, the complete variable domain reads DVKVTQSSRYLVKRTGEKVFLECVQDMDHENMFWYRQDPGLGLRLIYFSYDVKMKEKGDIPEGYSVSREKKERFSLILESASTNQTSMYLCASSLRLDTEAFFGQGTRLTVV.

In its sample, this clonotype was seen a few times. J is TRBJ2-7 and V is TRBV7-9, with D maybe TRBD1 (5 bases). The CDR3 is 12 residues long. Trimming removed 5 bases from V and 3 bases from J, with 8 bases in between. The germline V gene has CDR1 SEHNR and CDR2 FQNEAQ (reference sequence). CDR3 sequence: CASSHDSYEQYV. The CDR3 DNA sequence: TGTGCCAGCAGCCACGACAGCTACGAGCAGTACGTC.

This clonotype was detected only a few times. This chain connects TRBV12-3 or TRBV12-4 to TRBJ2-3; the D gene could be TRBD1 or TRBD2 (5 bases each). This CDR3 contains 14 residues. V gave up 6 bases and J gave up 3 bases, with 13 bases separating them. For the CDR3, the DNA is TGTGCCAGCAGGCCCGGGACGTTGACAGATACGCAGTATTTT. This gives the protein CASRPGTLTDTQYF.

This clonotype was detected many times. As DNA, the CDR3 is TGCGCCAGCAGCGTCGGGCAGGGGAACACTGAAGCTTTCTTT. Translation: CASSVGQGNTEAFF. The chain combines TRBV5-1 with TRBJ1-1; D is possibly TRBD1 (5 bases). Looked up from germline, CDR1 is SGHRS and CDR2 is YFSETQ. The CDR3 sequence is 14 residues long. Trimming took off 4 bases at V and 1 base at J, with 11 bases between the two ends. Full variable domain (rest looked up from reference TRBV5-1 and TRBJ1-1): KAGVTQTPRYLIKTRGQQVTLSCSPISGHRSVSWYQQTPGQGLQFLFEYFSETQRNKGNFPGRFSGRQFSNSRSEMNVSTLELGDSALYLCASSVGQGNTEAFFGQGTRLTVV.

This clonotype has just a few counts. The V call is TRBV7-2, the J call TRBJ2-2; D is perhaps TRBD1 or TRBD2 (5 bases each). The CDR3 spans 13 residues. The germline gives CDR1 SGHTA, CDR2 FQGNSA. Trimming pared 3 bases from V and 5 bases from J, leaving 7 bases between. The CDR3 DNA reads as TGTGCCAGCAGCTTTTGGGGGACCGGGGAGCTGTTTTTT. As protein: CASSFWGTGELFF.

This clonotype was seen more than once but under ten times. V and J are TRBV6-2 or TRBV6-3 and TRBJ2-1, with D possibly being TRBD1 or TRBD2 (5 bases each). CDR1 is MNHEY and CDR2 is SVGEGT in the germline V gene. V was shortened by 10 bases and J by 6 bases, with 19 bases between the two germline ends. The CDR3 is made up of 14 amino acids. The CDR3 sequence: CATYYSDGTNEQFF. Here the CDR3 DNA reads TGTGCCACCTACTACTCCGATGGGACCAATGAGCAGTTCTTC.

This clonotype was observed at least ten times. The chain uses TRBV12-3 or TRBV12-4 and TRBJ2-5; tentatively, D is TRBD1 (6 bases). The CDR3 consists of 14 residues. Trimming removed 4 bases from V and 1 base from J, with 10 bases in between. The CDR3 nucleotides are TGTGCCAGCAGTTACCCAGGGGTCCAAGAGACCCAGTACTTC. Encoded protein: CASSYPGVQETQYF.